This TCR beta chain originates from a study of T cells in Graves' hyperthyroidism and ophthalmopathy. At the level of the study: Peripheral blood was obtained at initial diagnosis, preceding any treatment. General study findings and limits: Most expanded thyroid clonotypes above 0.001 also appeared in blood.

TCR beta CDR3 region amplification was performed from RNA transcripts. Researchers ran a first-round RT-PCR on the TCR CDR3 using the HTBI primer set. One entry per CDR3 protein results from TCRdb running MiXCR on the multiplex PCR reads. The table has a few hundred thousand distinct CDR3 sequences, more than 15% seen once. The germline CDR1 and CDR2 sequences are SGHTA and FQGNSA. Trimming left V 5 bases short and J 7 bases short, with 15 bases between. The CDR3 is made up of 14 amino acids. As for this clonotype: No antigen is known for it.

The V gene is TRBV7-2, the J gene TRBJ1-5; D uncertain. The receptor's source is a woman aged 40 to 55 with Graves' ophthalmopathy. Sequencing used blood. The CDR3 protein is CASSLGAVSQPQHF. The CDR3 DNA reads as TGTGCCAGCAGCCTGGGCGCCGTATCGCAGCCCCAGCATTTT.